Each of the 20 T cell receptor beta chains below was sequenced from the same sample in a study of cytomegalovirus exposure and HLA in healthy donors. It was with 60 Vbeta and 13 Jbeta primers that the PCR ran. Only in-frame clones appear in the TCRdb table, and some are missing; sequencing was by immunoSEQ multiplex PCR. The sample includes some 150,000 clones, 85% to 90% of them seen just once. The sample was PBMCs. The receptors derive from a woman in her 30s in good health and CMV-seronegative.

The chain recombines TRBV7-7 with TRBJ2-1; possibly TRBD1 for D (7 bases). Trimming shortened V by 5 bases and J by 7 bases, and 18 bases separated the two germline ends. CDR3 length equals 15 residues. Germline values: CDR1 SSHAT, CDR2 FNYEAQ (reference sequence). CDR3 amino acids: CASSRGGGVGNEQFF. The DNA of the CDR3 is TGTGCCAGCAGCCGAGGGGGCGGGGTTGGGAATGAGCAGTTCTTC.

The chain combines TRBV7-9 with TRBJ2-1, with a tentative D call TRBD1 (5 bases). V lost 5 bases and J 4 bases, leaving 15 bases between the germline ends. The CDR3 runs 15 residues. Germline V CDR1 and CDR2: SEHNR, FQNEAQ (reference sequence). The chain's CDR3 is CASSPDRSLYNEQFF. The DNA of the CDR3 is TGTGCCAGCAGCCCCGACAGATCCTTATACAATGAGCAGTTCTTC.

The rearrangement uses TRBV7-9 and TRBJ1-1; D is unclear. Germline-derived CDR1 and CDR2 are SEHNR and FQNEAQ (reference sequence). The CDR3 totals 14 residues. Trimming took off 2 bases at V and 1 base at J, with 8 bases between the two ends. The CDR3 protein is CASSLFRGNTEAFF. Written as DNA, the CDR3 is TGTGCCAGCAGCTTATTTCGCGGGAACACTGAAGCTTTCTTT.

The CDR3 loop is CASSLESPVEQYF. The CDR3 DNA reads as TGTGCCAGCAGCTTAGAATCCCCCGTCGAGCAGTACTTC. V gene TRBV11-1 combines with J gene TRBJ2-7; D not resolved. V lost 1 base and J lost 6, with 10 bases in between. This CDR3 region has 13 residues. Germline V CDR1 and CDR2: SGHAT, FQDESV (reference sequence).

The chain couples TRBV12-5 to TRBJ1-2, with D possibly being TRBD1 (6 bases). The ends were cut back, 0 bases at V and 2 bases at J, with 19 bases in the middle. CDR1 LGHNT and CDR2 FRNRAP come from the germline V gene. The CDR3 runs 18 residues. The CDR3 nucleotides read TGTGCTAGTGGTTTGGTACAGGGCGACCGAGAGAAAAACTATGGCTACACCTTC. It specifies CASGLVQGDREKNYGYTF. The variable domain in full, with the rest retrieved from reference TRBV12-5 and TRBJ1-2, is DARVTQTPRHKVTEMGQEVTMRCQPILGHNTVFWYRQTMMQGLELLAYFRNRAPLDDSGMPKDRFSAEMPDATLATLKIQPSEPRDSAVYFCASGLVQGDREKNYGYTFGSGTRLTVV.

CDR3 DNA: TGTGCCAGCTCACTGGTGACAGGGACCTACAATGAGCAGTTCTTC. Translation: CASSLVTGTYNEQFF. This chain joins TRBV18 and TRBJ2-1; 7 positions agree with TRBD1. The germline gives CDR1 KGHSH, CDR2 LQKENI. With 4 bases clipped from V and 2 bases from J, the junction kept 5 bases outside the gene matches. The CDR3 sequence is 15 residues long.

V is TRBV5-6 and J is TRBJ1-1; TRBD1 aligns across 11 bases. The junction had 5 bases not matched to a gene; V was cut back by 2 bases and J by 2 bases. CDR3 length: 16 amino acids. Germline loops: CDR1 SGHDT, CDR2 YYEEEE. The CDR3 nucleotides are TGTGCCAGCAGCTTAACGGGACAGGGGGTAAACACTGAAGCTTTCTTT. Residues: CASSLTGQGVNTEAFF. Combining the CDR3 with reference TRBV5-6 and TRBJ1-1 gives the whole variable domain DAGVTQSPTHLIKTRGQQVTLRCSPKSGHDTVSWYQQALGQGPQFIFQYYEEEERQRGNFPDRFSGHQFPNYSSELNVNALLLGDSALYLCASSLTGQGVNTEAFFGQGTRLTVV.

The chain combines TRBV11-3 with TRBJ2-2; 11 bases are a match to TRBD1. The CDR3 has 19 residues. From germline, CDR1 is SGHNT and CDR2 YENEEA. V lost 4 bases, J lost 3 bases, and 13 bases stayed unmatched. Written as DNA, the CDR3 is TGTGCCAGCAGCTCCCCCTGGGACAGGGGGGATTTGGACACCGGGGAGCTGTTTTTT. Translated, it gives CASSSPWDRGDLDTGELFF. The full variable domain, with the rest looked up from reference TRBV11-3 and TRBJ2-2, is EAGVVQSPRYKIIEKKQPVAFWCNPISGHNTLYWYLQNLGQGPELLIRYENEEAVDDSQLPKDRFSAERLKGVDSTLKIQPAELGDSAVYLCASSSPWDRGDLDTGELFFGEGSRLTVL.

This clone was detected only once. The chain uses TRBV19 and TRBJ2-1; no definite D call. Germline-derived CDR1 and CDR2 are LNHDA and SQIVND (reference sequence). V dropped 6 bases and J dropped 7 bases, with 19 bases sitting between them. CDR3 length: 15 residues. CDR3 bases: TGTGCCAGTAGGACTCGAGCCGGGTTCCCAAATGAGCAGTTCTTC. Translation: CASRTRAGFPNEQFF.

This clone has only a few counts. The CDR3 region is CATGEAFF. CDR3 nucleotides: TGTGCCACTGGCGAAGCTTTCTTT. This chain joins TRBV19 and TRBJ1-1; D is uncertain. The CDR3 is 8 residues long. V lost 10 bases and J lost 8, with 5 bases in between. Germline V gives CDR1 LNHDA, CDR2 SQIVND (reference sequence).

The genes are TRBV7-9 and TRBJ2-1, with D perhaps TRBD2 (5 bases). This CDR3 region has 14 residues. Trimming removed 3 bases at V and 0 bases at J, with 6 bases between. CDR1 SEHNR and CDR2 FQNEAQ come from the germline V gene (reference sequence). CDR3 region: CASSFGSSYNEQFF. As DNA, the CDR3 is TGTGCCAGCAGCTTTGGGAGCTCCTACAATGAGCAGTTCTTC. Full variable domain (remainder filled in from reference TRBV7-9 and TRBJ2-1): DTGVSQNPRHKITKRGQNVTFRCDPISEHNRLYWYRQTLGQGPEFLTYFQNEAQLEKSRLLSDRFSAERPKGSFSTLEIQRTEQGDSAMYLCASSFGSSYNEQFFGPGTRLTVL.

This sequence joins TRBV13 and TRBJ1-2, with 7 nucleotides matching TRBD1. V trimming: 5 bases; J trimming: 1 base; junction bases outside the gene matches: 10. CDR3 length: 16 residues. CDR1 is PRHDT, CDR2 FYEKMQ, per germline (reference sequence). CDR3 amino acids: CASSIDRAEVNYGYTF. As DNA, the CDR3 is TGTGCCAGCAGCATCGACAGGGCCGAAGTTAACTATGGCTACACCTTC.

V usage is TRBV6-5 and J usage is TRBJ2-7; D is undetermined. The CDR3 has 15 residues. Trimming removed 0 bases from V and 0 bases from J, with 9 bases in between. Germline V lookup: CDR1 MNHEY, CDR2 SVGAGI. CDR3 in DNA: TGTGCCAGCAGTTACTCGAACAGCCTCTCCTACGAGCAGTACTTC. Protein: CASSYSNSLSYEQYF.

The chain has TRBV7-9 and TRBJ1-2, with a weak D call TRBD1 (5 bases). The V gene lost 5 bases and the J gene lost 7 bases, with 14 bases spanning the gap. Germline-derived CDR1 and CDR2 are SEHNR and FQNEAQ (reference sequence). This CDR3 is 13 amino acids long. The CDR3: CASSPPGRAGYTF. The CDR3 region has the DNA TGTGCCAGCAGCCCCCCGGGCAGGGCTGGCTACACCTTC.

The V gene is TRBV18, the J gene TRBJ2-7; 7 bases match TRBD1. CDR3 length: 13 amino acids. Germline CDR1 and CDR2: KGHSH and LQKENI. Trimming at V came to 6 bases and at J to 7 bases, leaving 9 bases not matched to a gene. In nucleotides, the CDR3 is TGTGCCAGCTCTCGGGACAGAGGAGAGGAGCAGTACTTC. It specifies CASSRDRGEEQYF.

This clone turned up a few times. The rearrangement uses TRBV4-1 and TRBJ2-3; the D is unclear. CDR3 length: 16 residues. V lost 0 bases and J 4 bases, leaving 14 bases between the germline ends. Per the germline V gene, CDR1 is MGHRA and CDR2 is YSYEKL. CDR3 DNA: TGCGCCAGCAGCCAAGAAGCGAGGTTAGTCGCAGATACGCAGTATTTT. Its translation is CASSQEARLVADTQYF.

CDR3 coding DNA: TGTGCCAGCAGCTTTGGGACTAGCGGGAGTCATACGCAGTATTTT. Translation gives CASSFGTSGSHTQYF. J is TRBJ2-3 and V is TRBV7-9, with TRBD2 identical over 14 bases. CDR3 length: 15 amino acids. Germline V gene lookup returns CDR1 SEHNR and CDR2 FQNEAQ (reference sequence). V shed 3 bases, J shed 7 bases, and the junction held 3 bases outside the gene matches.

The J gene is TRBJ1-1, the V gene TRBV7-9; D call uncertain. V was trimmed by 5 bases and J by 11 bases, leaving 15 bases between them. CDR1 SEHNR and CDR2 FQNEAQ come from the germline V gene (reference sequence). The CDR3 totals 12 residues. The CDR3 region is CASSPMGVRAFF. As DNA, the CDR3 is TGTGCCAGCAGCCCGATGGGAGTTCGGGCTTTCTTT.

This clone has a single count. V is TRBV5-4 and J is TRBJ2-5; 11 bases fit TRBD2. The CDR3 loop spans 16 amino acids. V shed 4 bases and J 2 bases; nucleotides not matched to a gene: 7. The germline CDR1 and CDR2 sequences are SGHNT and YYREEE (reference sequence). CDR3: CASSLGTSGLQETQYF. The CDR3 region has the DNA TGTGCCAGCAGCCTCGGGACTAGCGGTTTACAAGAGACCCAGTACTTC.

The V and J genes are TRBV5-4 and TRBJ2-3; 12 bases line up with TRBD2. V dropped 5 bases and J dropped 0; count of bases not matched to a gene: 7. This CDR3 has 17 amino acids. Germline V gives CDR1 SGHNT, CDR2 YYREEE (reference sequence). The CDR3 sequence: CASSFRLAGASTDTQYF. The CDR3 DNA is TGTGCCAGCAGTTTTAGACTAGCGGGGGCTAGCACAGATACGCAGTATTTT. The whole variable domain, remainder taken from reference TRBV5-4 and TRBJ2-3, is ETGVTQSPTHLIKTRGQQVTLRCSSQSGHNTVSWYQQALGQGPQFIFQYYREEENGRGNFPPRFSGLQFPNYSSELNVNALELDDSALYLCASSFRLAGASTDTQYFGPGTRLTVL.